Below, one T cell receptor (beta chain) is given with its context. This entry comes from a study of T cell responses to AZD1222 COVID-19 vaccine. The study pooled second doses at about 4 or about 12 weeks. Only in-frame clones appear in the TCRdb table, and some are missing; sequencing was by immunoSEQ multiplex PCR. Of some 58,000 clones listed, nearly 80% are singletons. Looked up from germline, CDR1 is MNHNY and CDR2 is SVGAGI (reference sequence). Trimming pared 6 bases from V and 3 bases from J, leaving 17 bases between. The CDR3 covers 15 residues. V usage is TRBV6-6 and J usage is TRBJ1-1, with D possibly being TRBD1 (5 bases). The source was peripheral blood, collected 28 days after the second AZD1222 dose. The receptor's source is an adult who received the AZD1222 COVID-19 vaccine. For the CDR3, the DNA is TGTGCCAGCAGCGGAACAGTGGGGGAGGACACTGAAGCTTTCTTT. Translation: CASSGTVGEDTEAFF.